The 25 T cell receptor beta chains below all came from one sample that was sequenced in a study of shared clonotypes between healthy human individuals. Repertoires were generated with immunoSEQ multiplex PCR, while TCRdb's copy carries only in-frame clones and drops some. The sample has roughly 1,500,000 clones; 98% are singletons. Sequenced: naive CD4+ T cells sorted from blood. As to subset: CD45RA+ positively selected. Source of these receptors: a man aged 25-40 years in good health.

Only one count was recorded for this clone. The V gene is TRBV28, the J gene TRBJ2-5; D possibly corresponds to TRBD2 (6 bases). The germline V gene has CDR1 MDHEN and CDR2 SYDVKM. The CDR3 runs 13 residues. Trimming left V 6 bases short and J 5 bases short, with 13 bases between. CDR3: CASRSGRHETQYF. DNA for the CDR3: TGTGCCAGCAGATCAGGGAGGCACGAGACCCAGTACTTC.

This chain joins TRBV5-4 and TRBJ2-7, with 8 nucleotides matching TRBD1. The length of the CDR3 is 16 residues. V was pared by 4 bases and J by 2 bases, with 11 bases of the junction left unmatched. CDR1 is SGHNT and CDR2 is YYREEE in the germline V gene (reference sequence). In DNA form, the CDR3 reads TGTGCCAGCAGCCCGGTCCCCGGGACAGGTCCCTACGAGCAGTACTTC. This sequence encodes CASSPVPGTGPYEQYF. Full variable domain (missing parts from reference TRBV5-4 and TRBJ2-7): ETGVTQSPTHLIKTRGQQVTLRCSSQSGHNTVSWYQQALGQGPQFIFQYYREEENGRGNFPPRFSGLQFPNYSSELNVNALELDDSALYLCASSPVPGTGPYEQYFGPGTRLTVT.

The chain employs TRBV7-2 and TRBJ2-3; D perhaps matches TRBD2 (6 bases). The CDR3 runs 12 residues. The germline V gene has CDR1 SGHTA and CDR2 FQGNSA. V lost 5 bases and J lost 8, with 11 bases in between. The CDR3 coding sequence is TGTGCCAGCAGCCCCGCGGGGTCTACGCAGTATTTT. The encoded protein is CASSPAGSTQYF.

The V call is TRBV5-8, the J call TRBJ1-4; D gene unclear. Trimming removed 1 base from V and 8 bases from J, with 21 bases in between. This CDR3 comprises 17 residues. CDR1 and CDR2 (germline): SGHTS, YDEGEE. The CDR3 loop is CASSLRRGAGRNEKLFF. The CDR3 nucleotides read TGTGCCAGCAGCTTGAGGCGGGGTGCAGGCCGGAACGAAAAACTGTTTTTT. Full variable domain (rest looked up from reference TRBV5-8 and TRBJ1-4): EAGVTQSPTHLIKTRGQQATLRCSPISGHTSVYWYQQALGLGLQFLLWYDEGEERNRGNFPPRFSGRQFPNYSSELNVNALELEDSALYLCASSLRRGAGRNEKLFFGSGTQLSVL.

V is TRBV11-2 and J is TRBJ2-1, with 7 bases aligning to TRBD2. CDR1 SGHAT and CDR2 FQNNGV come from the germline V gene. The CDR3 sequence is 15 residues long. Trimming removed 5 bases from V and 4 bases from J; junction bases left unmatched: 8. The DNA of the CDR3 is TGTGCCAGCAGCGGATTGCGGGAGTCATACAATGAGCAGTTCTTC. Translating gives CASSGLRESYNEQFF.

V is TRBV6-1 and J is TRBJ2-1; D is possibly TRBD2 (6 bases). The CDR3 loop spans 14 amino acids. V shed 5 bases and J shed 4 bases, with 12 bases lying between them. CDR1 MNHNS and CDR2 SASEGT come from the germline V gene. CDR3 coding DNA: TGTGCCAGCAGTCGGAGGGCCGAGTACAATGAGCAGTTCTTC. Translation: CASSRRAEYNEQFF.

This CDR3 is CASSRASGADTQYF. DNA for the CDR3: TGTGCCAGCTCGCGTGCAAGTGGGGCAGATACGCAGTATTTT. The chain carries TRBV18 and TRBJ2-3; D is uncertain. CDR1 KGHSH and CDR2 LQKENI come from the germline V gene. The length of the CDR3 is 14 residues. V lost 6 bases, J lost 4 bases, and 14 bases lay in between.

The rearrangement joins TRBV9 to TRBJ2-1, with unresolved D. V was clipped by 0 bases and J by 2 bases, with 9 bases between them. Germline CDR1 is SGDLS and CDR2 is YYNGEE. The CDR3 is 15 residues long. This CDR3 reads CASSVVVGPYNEQFF. For the CDR3, the DNA is TGTGCCAGCAGCGTAGTCGTAGGACCCTACAATGAGCAGTTCTTC.

The J gene is TRBJ2-1, the V gene TRBV7-2, with D possibly called TRBD1 or TRBD2 (5 bases each). The V end lost 5 bases, the J end lost 7 bases, and 24 bases lay between the germline ends. The CDR3 extends over 17 amino acids. Per the germline V gene, CDR1 is SGHTA and CDR2 is FQGNSA. The CDR3 DNA is TGTGCCAGCAGCATTACTAATACTAGGGGATTTGGAAATGAGCAGTTCTTC. Translating it yields CASSITNTRGFGNEQFF.

The chain links TRBV30 to TRBJ2-1; D perhaps matches TRBD2 (6 bases). The germline V and J ends were trimmed by 1 base and 5 bases, with 12 bases remaining between them. CDR1 GTSNPN and CDR2 SVGIG come from the germline V gene (reference sequence). This CDR3 is 14 amino acids long. CDR3 loop: CAWSGLGIDNEQFF. CDR3 coding DNA: TGTGCCTGGAGTGGACTAGGGATCGACAATGAGCAGTTCTTC.

The genes are TRBV27 and TRBJ1-2; a possible D gene is TRBD1 (5 bases). Deletions cut 5 bases from V and 4 bases from J, with 23 bases between. Germline V gene sequence: CDR1 MNHEY, CDR2 SMNVEV (reference sequence). CDR3 length equals 17 residues. The DNA of the CDR3 is TGTGCCAGCAGTCCTCAGGGCTCTGATCTACTCTTCTATGGCTACACCTTC. It encodes CASSPQGSDLLFYGYTF.

The chain has TRBV4-3 and TRBJ2-2; 10 nucleotides line up with TRBD2. Germline loops: CDR1 LGHNA, CDR2 YSLEER. This CDR3 region has 18 residues. J was trimmed by 4 bases and V by 0 bases; bases with no gene match: 8. Here the CDR3 reads CASSQDLAGVGGTGELFF. DNA for the CDR3: TGCGCCAGCAGCCAAGATCTAGCGGGAGTAGGAGGCACCGGGGAGCTGTTTTTT.

J is TRBJ2-5 and V is TRBV14; 10 bases match TRBD2. CDR1 is SGHDN, CDR2 FVKESK, per germline. There are 17 residues in the CDR3. V was clipped by 2 bases and J by 0 bases; unmatched bases: 6. This CDR3 is CASSQLAGGGYQETQYF. The CDR3 bases are TGTGCCAGCAGCCAATTAGCGGGAGGAGGGTACCAAGAGACCCAGTACTTC.

This CDR3 reads CASSPRKDTQYF. The CDR3 DNA follows: TGTGCCAGCAGCCCCCGAAAAGATACGCAGTATTTT. The rearrangement uses TRBV9 and TRBJ2-3; D is undetermined. The germline V and J ends were trimmed by 4 bases and 5 bases, with 8 bases remaining between them. CDR3 length: 12 residues. Germline CDR1 is SGDLS and CDR2 is YYNGEE.

This chain links TRBV4-2 with TRBJ1-5; D possibly corresponds to TRBD1 (5 bases). The CDR3 loop spans 16 amino acids. In germline, CDR1 is LGHNA, CDR2 YNFKEQ. Trimming left V 1 base short and J 1 base short, with 11 bases between. As DNA, the CDR3 is TGTGCCAGCAGCCAAGTCACAGGTATAAGCAATCAGCCCCAGCATTTT. Its protein is CASSQVTGISNQPQHF.

This chain joins TRBV15 and TRBJ2-7; TRBD2 agrees at 9 bases. Unmatched junction bases numbered 7, after V lost 1 base and J lost 6 bases. From germline, CDR1 is LNHNV and CDR2 YYDKDF (reference sequence). The CDR3 is made up of 15 amino acids. The CDR3 here is CATSRVAGVAGEQYF. CDR3 coding DNA: TGTGCCACCAGCAGAGTAGCGGGAGTAGCTGGCGAGCAGTACTTC. Looking up the rest from reference TRBV15 and TRBJ2-7 gives the full variable domain: DAMVIQNPRYQVTQFGKPVTLSCSQTLNHNVMYWYQQKSSQAPKLLFHYYDKDFNNEADTPDNFQSRRPNTSFCFLDIRSPGLGDTAMYLCATSRVAGVAGEQYFGPGTRLTVT.

The V and J genes are TRBV7-6 and TRBJ2-7; 11 positions agree with TRBD2. Trimming removed 5 bases from V and 3 bases from J; junction bases left unmatched: 6. The CDR3 sequence is 15 residues long. Germline CDR1 reads SGHVS; CDR2 reads FNYEAQ. The CDR3 bases are TGTGCCAGCAGCCTTTCTCTAGCGGGAGGCTACGAGCAGTACTTC. Translation: CASSLSLAGGYEQYF.

This clone has a single count. J is TRBJ2-6 and V is TRBV6-1; D possibly corresponds to TRBD2 (6 bases). V was clipped by 4 bases and J by 4 bases, with 17 bases between them. This CDR3 comprises 17 residues. The germline V gene has CDR1 MNHNS and CDR2 SASEGT. The CDR3 loop is CASSGIGGSGGANVLTF. CDR3 coding DNA: TGTGCCAGCAGTGGAATTGGGGGGTCGGGCGGGGCCAACGTCCTGACTTTC.

The genes are TRBV19 and TRBJ2-7, with TRBD1 matching over 8 bases. The CDR3 runs to 14 residues. J gave up 5 bases and V 7 bases, and 10 bases lay outside the gene matches. CDR1 is LNHDA and CDR2 is SQIVND in the germline V gene (reference sequence). The CDR3 is CASTTRTGIHEQYF. As DNA, the CDR3 is TGTGCCAGTACCACAAGGACAGGGATCCACGAGCAGTACTTC.

As regards this clone: Other DNA sequences in the same sample also yield this CDR3. The J gene is TRBJ1-1, the V gene TRBV9, with D possibly being TRBD1 (6 bases). Germline loops: CDR1 SGDLS, CDR2 YYNGEE. V gave up 0 bases and J gave up 3 bases, with 6 bases separating them. The CDR3 is 13 amino acids. The CDR3 DNA is TGTGCCAGCAGCGTAGCAGGGGACACTGAAGCTTTCTTT. This sequence encodes CASSVAGDTEAFF. Supplemented by reference TRBV9 and TRBJ1-1, the full variable domain reads DSGVTQTPKHLITATGQRVTLRCSPRSGDLSVYWYQQSLDQGLQFLIQYYNGEERAKGNILERFSAQQFPDLHSELNLSSLELGDSALYFCASSVAGDTEAFFGQGTRLTVV.

The gene calls are TRBV2 and TRBJ2-5; TRBD1 matches 7 bases. The trim removed 10 bases at V and 4 bases at J, leaving 6 bases unmatched. Germline V gene data show CDR1 as SNHLY and CDR2 as FYNNEI. This CDR3 has 12 amino acids. CDR3 bases: TGTGCCAATGGCAGGGGGACAGAGACCCAGTACTTC. It specifies CANGRGTETQYF. Filled out from reference TRBV2 and TRBJ2-5, the complete variable domain reads EPEVTQTPSHQVTQMGQEVILRCVPISNHLYFYWYRQILGQKVEFLVSFYNNEISEKSEIFDDQFSVERPDGSNFTLKIRSTKLEDSAMYFCANGRGTETQYFGPGTRLLVL.

The chain recombines TRBV5-1 with TRBJ2-5; 8 bases line up with TRBD1. V trimming: 3 bases; J trimming: 3 bases; junction bases outside the gene matches: 7. Per germline, CDR1 SGHRS and CDR2 YFSETQ. The CDR3 runs to 15 residues. The CDR3 DNA sequence: TGCGCCAGCAGCTCCGGACAGGGTGGGGAAGAGACCCAGTACTTC. This translates into CASSSGQGGEETQYF.

A remark on this clone: Additional DNA sequences in this sample encode the identical CDR3. This chain joins TRBV2 and TRBJ2-7; D is ambiguous. Trimming removed 6 bases from V and 0 bases from J, with 6 bases in between. Germline V gene lookup returns CDR1 SNHLY and CDR2 FYNNEI. There are 12 residues in the CDR3. The DNA of the CDR3 is TGTGCCAGCAGGACGGACTCCTACGAGCAGTACTTC. Protein product: CASRTDSYEQYF. The whole variable domain, remainder taken from reference TRBV2 and TRBJ2-7, is EPEVTQTPSHQVTQMGQEVILRCVPISNHLYFYWYRQILGQKVEFLVSFYNNEISEKSEIFDDQFSVERPDGSNFTLKIRSTKLEDSAMYFCASRTDSYEQYFGPGTRLTVT.

V and J are TRBV30 and TRBJ1-2; 9 nucleotides match TRBD1. Trimming at V came to 0 bases and at J to 7 bases, leaving 18 bases not matched to a gene. This CDR3 has 18 residues. In germline, CDR1 is GTSNPN, CDR2 SVGIG (reference sequence). CDR3 sequence: CAWSVQRTGGSLLGGYTF. CDR3 bases: TGTGCCTGGAGTGTACAGAGAACAGGGGGCTCTTTGCTTGGTGGCTACACCTTC.

The genes are TRBV6-1 and TRBJ1-5, with D tentatively TRBD1 (6 bases). The CDR3 is made up of 15 amino acids. Germline V CDR1 and CDR2: MNHNS, SASEGT. Trimming removed 7 bases from V and 6 bases from J, with 19 bases in between. CDR3 sequence reads: CASMEILGGSQPQHF. In DNA form, the CDR3 reads TGTGCCAGCATGGAAATTTTAGGGGGGTCTCAGCCCCAGCATTTT.